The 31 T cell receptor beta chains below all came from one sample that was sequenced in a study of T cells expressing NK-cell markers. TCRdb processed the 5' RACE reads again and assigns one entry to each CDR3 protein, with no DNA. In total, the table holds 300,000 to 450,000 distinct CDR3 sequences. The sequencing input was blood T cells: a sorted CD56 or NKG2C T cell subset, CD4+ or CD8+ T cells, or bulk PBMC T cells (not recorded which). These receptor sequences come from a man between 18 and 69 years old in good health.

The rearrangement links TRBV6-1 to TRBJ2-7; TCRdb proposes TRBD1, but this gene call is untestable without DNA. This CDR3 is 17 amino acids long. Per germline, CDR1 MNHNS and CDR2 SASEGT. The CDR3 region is CASSNRDSQMRSYEQYF.

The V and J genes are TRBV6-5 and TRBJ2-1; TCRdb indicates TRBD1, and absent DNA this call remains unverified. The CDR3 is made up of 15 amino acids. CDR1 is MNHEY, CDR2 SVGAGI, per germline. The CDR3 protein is CASSSSTGVDNEQFF.

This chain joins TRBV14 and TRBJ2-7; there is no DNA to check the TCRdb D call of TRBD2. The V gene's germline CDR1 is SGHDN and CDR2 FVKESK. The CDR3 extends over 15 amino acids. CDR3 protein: CASSQVQSRSYEQYF. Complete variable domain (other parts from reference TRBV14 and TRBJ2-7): EAGVTQFPSHSVIEKGQTVTLRCDPISGHDNLYWYRRVMGKEIKFLLHFVKESKQDESGMPNNRFLAERTGGTYSTLKVQPAELEDSGVYFCASSQVQSRSYEQYFGPGTRLTVT.

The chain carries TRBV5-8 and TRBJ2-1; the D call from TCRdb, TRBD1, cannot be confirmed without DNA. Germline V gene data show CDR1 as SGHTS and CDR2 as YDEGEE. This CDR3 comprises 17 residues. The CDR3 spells CASSITDRARSYNEQFF.

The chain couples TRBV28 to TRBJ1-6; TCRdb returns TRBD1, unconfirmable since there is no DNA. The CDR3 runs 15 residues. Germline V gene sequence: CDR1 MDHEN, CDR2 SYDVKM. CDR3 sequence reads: CASSVPDRAISPLHF.

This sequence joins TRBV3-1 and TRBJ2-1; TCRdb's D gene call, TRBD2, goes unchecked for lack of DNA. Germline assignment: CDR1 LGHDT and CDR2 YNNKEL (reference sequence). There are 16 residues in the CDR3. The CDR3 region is CASRHNSGGPLNEQFF.

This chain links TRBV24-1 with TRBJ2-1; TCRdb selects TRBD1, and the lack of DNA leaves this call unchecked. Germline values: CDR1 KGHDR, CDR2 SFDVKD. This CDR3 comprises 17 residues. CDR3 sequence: CATSDSLRDRANNEQFF.

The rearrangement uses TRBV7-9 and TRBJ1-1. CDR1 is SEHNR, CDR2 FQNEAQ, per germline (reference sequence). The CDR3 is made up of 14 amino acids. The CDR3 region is CASSPKLRSTEAFF. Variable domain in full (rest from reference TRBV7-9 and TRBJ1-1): DTGVSQNPRHKITKRGQNVTFRCDPISEHNRLYWYRQTLGQGPEFLTYFQNEAQLEKSRLLSDRFSAERPKGSFSTLEIQRTEQGDSAMYLCASSPKLRSTEAFFGQGTRLTVV.

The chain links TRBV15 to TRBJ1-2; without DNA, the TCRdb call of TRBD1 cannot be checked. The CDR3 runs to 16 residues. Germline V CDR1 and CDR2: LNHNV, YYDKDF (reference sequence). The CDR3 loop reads CATSRGSGARNYGYTF. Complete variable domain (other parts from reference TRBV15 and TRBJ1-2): DAMVIQNPRYQVTQFGKPVTLSCSQTLNHNVMYWYQQKSSQAPKLLFHYYDKDFNNEADTPDNFQSRRPNTSFCFLDIRSPGLGDTAMYLCATSRGSGARNYGYTFGSGTRLTVV.

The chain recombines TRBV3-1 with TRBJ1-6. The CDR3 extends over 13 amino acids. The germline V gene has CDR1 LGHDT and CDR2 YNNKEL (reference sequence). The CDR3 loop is CASSQVVNSPLHF.

CDR3 residues: CASSFWTGAYGYTF. The chain recombines TRBV5-8 with TRBJ1-2; TCRdb selects TRBD1, and the lack of DNA leaves this call unchecked. Germline V gene data show CDR1 as SGHTS and CDR2 as YDEGEE. The CDR3 totals 14 residues. Filled out from reference TRBV5-8 and TRBJ1-2, the complete variable domain reads EAGVTQSPTHLIKTRGQQATLRCSPISGHTSVYWYQQALGLGLQFLLWYDEGEERNRGNFPPRFSGRQFPNYSSELNVNALELEDSALYLCASSFWTGAYGYTFGSGTRLTVV.

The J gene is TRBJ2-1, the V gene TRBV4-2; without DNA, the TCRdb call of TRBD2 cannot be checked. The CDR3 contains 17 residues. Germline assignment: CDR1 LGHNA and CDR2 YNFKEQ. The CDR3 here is CASSQGREGLSYNEQFF.

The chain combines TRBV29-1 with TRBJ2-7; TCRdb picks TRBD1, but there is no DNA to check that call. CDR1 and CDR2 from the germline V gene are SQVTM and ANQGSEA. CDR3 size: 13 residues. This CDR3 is CSAWGQGSTEQYF.

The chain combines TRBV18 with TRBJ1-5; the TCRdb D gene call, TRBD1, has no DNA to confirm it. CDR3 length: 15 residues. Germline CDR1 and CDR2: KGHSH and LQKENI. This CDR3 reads CASSPGQGSSQPQHF.

The CDR3: CAISEAGQGEQYF. This chain links TRBV10-3 with TRBJ2-7; TCRdb picks TRBD1, but there is no DNA to check that call. From germline, CDR1 is ENHRY and CDR2 SYGVKD. There are 13 residues in the CDR3.

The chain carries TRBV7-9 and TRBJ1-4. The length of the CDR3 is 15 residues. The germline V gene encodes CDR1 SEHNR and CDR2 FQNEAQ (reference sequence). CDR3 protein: CASSPVKGRSLKLFF. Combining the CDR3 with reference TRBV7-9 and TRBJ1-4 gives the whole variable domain DTGVSQNPRHKITKRGQNVTFRCDPISEHNRLYWYRQTLGQGPEFLTYFQNEAQLEKSRLLSDRFSAERPKGSFSTLEIQRTEQGDSAMYLCASSPVKGRSLKLFFGSGTQLSVL.

The chain's CDR3 is CASSRQNTGQYGYTF. The rearrangement joins TRBV5-1 to TRBJ1-2; the D call of TRBD1 rests on TCRdb alone, since no DNA is present to check it. This CDR3 region has 15 residues. Germline loops: CDR1 SGHRS, CDR2 YFSETQ.

The CDR3 sequence is CASSYKGEETQYF. The rearrangement links TRBV6-5 to TRBJ2-5; the D call of TRBD1 rests on TCRdb alone, since no DNA is present to check it. Germline CDR1 reads MNHEY; CDR2 reads SVGAGI. CDR3 size: 13 residues.

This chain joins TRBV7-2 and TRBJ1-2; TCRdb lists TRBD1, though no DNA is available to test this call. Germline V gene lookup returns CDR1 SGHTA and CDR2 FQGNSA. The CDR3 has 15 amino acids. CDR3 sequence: CASSSRGSFPYGYTF.

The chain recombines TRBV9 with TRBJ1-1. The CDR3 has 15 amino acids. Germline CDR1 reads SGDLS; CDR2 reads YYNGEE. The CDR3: CASSVGSFPNTEAFF.

The CDR3 sequence: CASRPGPKNTEAFF. The chain has TRBV12-2 and TRBJ1-1; TCRdb's D gene call, TRBD1, goes unchecked for lack of DNA. TRBV12-2 is a documented pseudogene. This CDR3 has 14 residues.

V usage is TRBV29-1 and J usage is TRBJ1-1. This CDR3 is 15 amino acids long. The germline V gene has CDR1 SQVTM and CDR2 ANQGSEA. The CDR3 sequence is CSVRDSRKGHTEAFF.

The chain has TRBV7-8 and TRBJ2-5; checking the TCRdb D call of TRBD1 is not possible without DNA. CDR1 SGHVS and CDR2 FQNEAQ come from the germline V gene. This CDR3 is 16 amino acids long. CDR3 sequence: CASSLVVGTGRETQYF. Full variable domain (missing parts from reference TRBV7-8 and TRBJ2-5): GAGVSQSPRYKVAKRGQDVALRCDPISGHVSLFWYQQALGQGPEFLTYFQNEAQLDKSGLPSDRFFAERPEGSVSTLKIQRTQQEDSAVYLCASSLVVGTGRETQYFGPGTRLLVL.

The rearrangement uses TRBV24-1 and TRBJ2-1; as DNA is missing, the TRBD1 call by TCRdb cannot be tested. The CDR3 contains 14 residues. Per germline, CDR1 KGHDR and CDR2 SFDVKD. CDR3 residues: CATSPPGQGNEQFF.

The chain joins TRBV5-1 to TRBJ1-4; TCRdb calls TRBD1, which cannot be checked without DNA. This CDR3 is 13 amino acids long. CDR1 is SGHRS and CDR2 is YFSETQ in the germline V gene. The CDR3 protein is CASSLPGAEKLFF.

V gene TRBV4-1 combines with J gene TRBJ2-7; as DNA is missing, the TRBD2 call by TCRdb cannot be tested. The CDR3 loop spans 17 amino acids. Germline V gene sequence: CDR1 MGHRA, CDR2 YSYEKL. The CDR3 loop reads CASSQDRAGGTSSEQYF.

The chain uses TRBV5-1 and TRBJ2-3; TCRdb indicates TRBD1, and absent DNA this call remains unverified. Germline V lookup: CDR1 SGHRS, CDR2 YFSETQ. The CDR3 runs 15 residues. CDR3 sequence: CASSFGTGDTDTQYF.

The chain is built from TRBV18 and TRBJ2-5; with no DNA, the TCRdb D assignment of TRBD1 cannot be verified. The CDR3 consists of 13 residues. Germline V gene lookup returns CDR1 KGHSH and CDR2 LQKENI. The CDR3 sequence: CASSPSRVETQYF. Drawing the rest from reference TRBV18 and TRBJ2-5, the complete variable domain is NAGVMQNPRHLVRRRGQEARLRCSPMKGHSHVYWYRQLPEEGLKFMVYLQKENIIDESGMPKERFSAEFPKEGPSILRIQQVVRGDSAAYFCASSPSRVETQYFGPGTRLLVL.

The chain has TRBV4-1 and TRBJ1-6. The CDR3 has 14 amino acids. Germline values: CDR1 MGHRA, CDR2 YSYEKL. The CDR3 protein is CASSQGQLGAPLHF.

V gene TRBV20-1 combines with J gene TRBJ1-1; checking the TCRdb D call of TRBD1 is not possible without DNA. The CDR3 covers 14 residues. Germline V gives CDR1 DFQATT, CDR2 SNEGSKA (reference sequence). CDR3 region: CSAFKLQGNTEAFF.

CDR3: CASSRDRARSNQPQHF. This chain uses TRBV2 with TRBJ1-5; TCRdb names TRBD1, which stays unverified in the absence of DNA. Germline values: CDR1 SNHLY, CDR2 FYNNEI. The CDR3 is made up of 16 amino acids.